This T cell receptor beta chain was observed in a study of cytomegalovirus exposure and HLA in healthy donors. The overall study: Around 87 million unique TCRs, all from HLA-typed donors, were included in an early release of the data. Study-level findings and limits: Later examination showed HLA-associated TCR beta chains had greater clonal expansion than equally common others. Several of the most significant clusters appeared, in a later analysis, to be linked to common viral pathogens.

Primers included in the PCR were 60 Vbeta and 13 Jbeta primers. Repertoires were generated with immunoSEQ multiplex PCR, while TCRdb's copy carries only in-frame clones and drops some. The table lists about 130,000 clones, about 70% of them singletons, with about 2.1% in the top ten. The CDR3 loop spans 14 amino acids. In germline, CDR1 is SQVTM, CDR2 ANQGSEA. The junction had 12 bases not matched to a gene; V was cut back by 5 bases and J by 8 bases. Regarding this clone: Its antigen is currently unknown.

Input material: PBMCs. The receptor was isolated from a woman aged 40-49 years in good health and CMV-seropositive. The V and J genes are TRBV29-1 and TRBJ2-1, with TRBD1 identical over 7 bases. DNA of the CDR3: TGCAGCGTTAAGGGGGCTCTGTATTATTATGAGCAGTTCTTC. This sequence encodes CSVKGALYYYEQFF.